Below are 25 T cell receptor beta chains sequenced from a single sample in a study of blood T cells in healthy people across ages. The authors ran a second PCR of roughly 6 to 11 cycles using a sample-barcoded 5' primer and a J-beta primer mix. TCRdb reanalysed the 5' RACE reads using MiXCR and keeps one entry per CDR3 protein. The sample holds hundreds of thousands of distinct CDR3 sequences, 35% to 40% seen once. The source material was blood. Every receptor here comes from a man between 18 and 29 years old in good health.

V and J are TRBV2 and TRBJ2-7; 11 nucleotides agree with TRBD2. Matching the DNA end better, TRBJ2-5 makes the J call doubtful. Germline values: CDR1 SNHLY, CDR2 FYNNEI. This CDR3 region has 15 residues. The CDR3 bases are TGTGCCAGCAGGCCTACGACTAGCGGGGAAGAGACCCAGTACTTC. This codes for CASRPTTSGEETQYF.

The rearrangement links TRBV6-2 or TRBV6-3 to TRBJ2-7; 8 bases align to TRBD2. The CDR3 is made up of 14 amino acids. Per the germline V gene, CDR1 is MNHEY and CDR2 is SVGEGT. The V gene end was trimmed by 4 bases and the J gene end by 2 bases; junction bases not matched to a gene: 4. The CDR3 bases are TGTGCCAGCAGTTCCAGACTAGCGACCTACGAGCAGTACTTC. The encoded protein is CASSSRLATYEQYF.

This clonotype was observed at least ten times. V and J are TRBV7-2 and TRBJ1-2; D call uncertain. Trimming left V 1 base short and J 6 bases short, with 6 bases between. The CDR3 runs to 12 residues. Germline values: CDR1 SGHTA, CDR2 FQGNSA. Written as DNA, the CDR3 is TGTGCCAGCAGCTTAGGAGTAGATGGCTACACCTTC. Protein: CASSLGVDGYTF.

This sequence joins TRBV7-2 and TRBJ1-2; perhaps TRBD1 as D (6 bases). The CDR3 runs 14 residues. Trimming left V 4 bases short and J 4 bases short, with 13 bases between. Germline V lookup: CDR1 SGHTA, CDR2 FQGNSA. The CDR3 region is CASSSGGGAYGYTF. CDR3 DNA: TGTGCCAGCAGCTCGGGCGGGGGGGCCTATGGCTACACCTTC. The entire variable domain, with the rest obtained from reference TRBV7-2 and TRBJ1-2, is as follows: GAGVSQSPSNKVTEKGKDVELRCDPISGHTALYWYRQSLGQGLEFLIYFQGNSAPDKSGLPSDRFSAERTGGSVSTLTIQRTQQEDSAVYLCASSSGGGAYGYTFGSGTRLTVV.

Many counts were recorded for this clonotype. The chain combines TRBV7-9 with TRBJ2-1, with unresolved D. V dropped 5 bases and J dropped 1 base, with 12 bases sitting between them. Germline assignment: CDR1 SEHNR and CDR2 FQNEAQ (reference sequence). This CDR3 region has 15 residues. The CDR3 sequence is CASSPARKSYNEQFF. DNA of the CDR3: TGTGCCAGCAGCCCCGCTAGAAAGTCCTACAATGAGCAGTTCTTC.

The chain carries TRBV28 and TRBJ2-1; tentatively, D is TRBD2 (6 bases). In germline, CDR1 is MDHEN, CDR2 SYDVKM. The CDR3 contains 15 residues. Trimming shortened V by 5 bases and J by 5 bases, and 16 bases separated the two germline ends. The CDR3 DNA reads as TGTGCCAGCAGTCCCCAAGGGGAGGCAAACAATGAGCAGTTCTTC. This gives the protein CASSPQGEANNEQFF.

This clonotype was counted between two and nine times. The V gene is TRBV20-1, the J gene TRBJ1-1, with 8 nucleotides matching TRBD1. Per germline, CDR1 DFQATT and CDR2 SNEGSKA (reference sequence). This CDR3 comprises 14 residues. V lost 0 bases and J lost 8; bases outside the gene matches: 8. CDR3 region: CSARERTGIREAFF. CDR3 sequence (DNA): TGCAGTGCTAGAGAAAGGACAGGGATTAGGGAAGCTTTCTTT.

This clonotype appeared a few times. The rearrangement joins TRBV20-1 to TRBJ2-5; the D is unclear. The length of the CDR3 is 13 residues. Trimming took 2 bases from V and 2 from J, leaving 9 bases between them. Germline CDR1 is DFQATT and CDR2 is SNEGSKA (reference sequence). The CDR3 region has the DNA TGCAGTGCTAGAATTGCAGGTCAAGAGACCCAGTACTTC. As protein: CSARIAGQETQYF.

This clonotype was counted a few times. This chain joins TRBV6-5 and TRBJ1-1; D not resolved. Germline lookup yields CDR1 MNHEY and CDR2 SVGAGI. V was clipped by 0 bases and J by 1 base, with 15 bases between them. This CDR3 spans 17 amino acids. The CDR3 here is CASSYSTGGIKNTEAFF. CDR3 sequence (DNA): TGTGCCAGCAGTTACTCGACCGGAGGCATAAAGAACACTGAAGCTTTCTTT.

The chain uses TRBV6-2 or TRBV6-3 and TRBJ2-1, with 7 bases fitting TRBD1. With V trimmed by 2 bases and J by 9 bases, 4 bases remained unmatched. Germline V CDR1 and CDR2: MNHEY, SVGEGT. CDR3 size: 13 residues. The CDR3 spells CASSYPQGSEQFF. CDR3 DNA sequence: TGTGCCAGCAGTTACCCACAGGGGTCTGAGCAGTTCTTC.

This chain links TRBV6-5 with TRBJ2-5; perhaps TRBD1 as D (5 bases). V was trimmed by 4 bases and J by 4 bases, leaving 13 bases between them. The CDR3 spans 14 residues. In germline, CDR1 is MNHEY, CDR2 SVGAGI. The DNA of the CDR3 is TGTGCCAGCAGTTGGTCAGGGAAAGGAGAGACCCAGTACTTC. It specifies CASSWSGKGETQYF.

This clonotype was seen more than once but under ten times. CDR3 coding DNA: TGTGCCAGCAGCTTAGGGCTAGCAAGGAGGGATACGCAGTATTTT. Residues: CASSLGLARRDTQYF. The chain recombines TRBV7-9 with TRBJ2-3; tentative D call: TRBD2 (5 bases). Germline-derived CDR1 and CDR2 are SEHNR and FQNEAQ (reference sequence). The CDR3 is 15 amino acids. V dropped 1 base and J dropped 6 bases, with 14 bases sitting between them.

Comment on this clonotype: A much larger clonotype is one base distant, so this may be a read error. The chain couples TRBV7-2 to TRBJ1-5; D remains ambiguous. Per germline, CDR1 SGHTA and CDR2 FQGNSA. This CDR3 has 14 residues. Trimming removed 4 bases from V and 5 bases from J, with 12 bases in between. The CDR3 spells CASSSSKTDQPQHF. The CDR3 coding sequence is TGTGCCAGCAGCTCGAGTAAGACGGATCAGCCCCAGCATTTT.

Regarding this clonotype: A read error is possible here, since a much larger clone lies one base away. This rearrangement joins TRBV6-5 to TRBJ1-2; 10 positions agree with TRBD1. The CDR3 extends over 17 amino acids. Looked up from germline, CDR1 is MNHEY and CDR2 is SVGAGI. The CDR3 region has the DNA TGTGCCACCAGTTACTCGAGGGGGACAGGGGCGTTGGATGGCTACACCTTC. Translated: CATSYSRGTGALDGYTF.

The chain uses TRBV12-3 or TRBV12-4 and TRBJ2-7; no definite D call. The V end lost 3 bases, the J end lost 7 bases, and 10 bases lay between the germline ends. This CDR3 comprises 12 residues. The CDR3 DNA reads as TGTGCCAGCAGTTTTGGTGGGGTGGAGCAGTACTTC. This codes for CASSFGGVEQYF.

This clonotype occurred a few times. The rearrangement joins TRBV7-9 to TRBJ2-3; 11 bases map to TRBD1. Losses at the gene ends were 4 bases for V and 6 bases for J; bases not matched to a gene: 6. There are 15 residues in the CDR3. CDR1 SEHNR and CDR2 FQNEAQ come from the germline V gene (reference sequence). The CDR3 loop reads CASSWGTGGSDTQYF. The CDR3 DNA reads TGTGCCAGCAGCTGGGGGACAGGGGGGTCGGATACGCAGTATTTT.

The table lists this clonotype with a few counts. V usage is TRBV13 and J usage is TRBJ2-1, with D maybe TRBD2 (6 bases). The germline V gene encodes CDR1 PRHDT and CDR2 FYEKMQ (reference sequence). V shed 1 base and J shed 5 bases, with 18 bases lying between them. CDR3 length: 17 amino acids. The CDR3 sequence is CASSLALAGTGDNEQFF. CDR3 nucleotide sequence: TGTGCCAGCAGCTTAGCTCTAGCAGGGACGGGGGACAATGAGCAGTTCTTC.

This chain joins TRBV20-1 and TRBJ1-5, with D unclear. Trimming pared 6 bases from V and 0 bases from J, leaving 12 bases between. The germline CDR1 and CDR2 sequences are DFQATT and SNEGSKA (reference sequence). This CDR3 is 14 amino acids long. The CDR3 reads CSASDADSNQPQHF. The DNA for the CDR3 is TGCAGTGCATCAGACGCGGATAGCAATCAGCCCCAGCATTTT.

This chain connects TRBV21-1 to TRBJ1-5. TRBV21-1 is a documented pseudogene. This CDR3 contains 14 residues. CDR3 in amino acids: CASSSRSSNQPQHF. CDR3 DNA: TGTGCCAGCAGCAGTCGCAGTAGCAATCAGCCCCAGCATTTT.

The chain employs TRBV7-8 and TRBJ2-1, with D unresolved. Looked up from germline, CDR1 is SGHVS and CDR2 is FQNEAQ. The V gene lost 1 base and the J gene lost 5 bases, with 21 bases spanning the gap. The CDR3 sequence is 18 residues long. The CDR3 here is CASSLGAVQDDLDNEQFF. DNA of the CDR3: TGTGCCAGCAGCTTAGGGGCGGTGCAGGACGACCTTGACAATGAGCAGTTCTTC.

The rearrangement links TRBV9 to TRBJ1-6, with a weak D call TRBD1 (5 bases). The CDR3 contains 16 residues. The germline V gene has CDR1 SGDLS and CDR2 YYNGEE. Deletions cut 0 bases from V and 7 bases from J, with 14 bases between. This CDR3 is CASSVGQDRDNSPLHF. The CDR3 DNA reads as TGTGCCAGCAGCGTAGGTCAAGACAGAGACAATTCACCCCTCCACTTT.

This chain links TRBV9 with TRBJ2-1, with 9 bases lining up with TRBD2. V was clipped by 3 bases and J by 4 bases; unmatched bases: 17. The CDR3 is 19 residues long. From germline, CDR1 is SGDLS and CDR2 YYNGEE. CDR3: CASSDKAHDLAGDYNEQFF. The CDR3 region has the DNA TGTGCCAGCAGCGACAAGGCCCACGACTTAGCGGGGGATTACAATGAGCAGTTCTTC. Full variable domain (outside the CDR3, taken from reference TRBV9 and TRBJ2-1): DSGVTQTPKHLITATGQRVTLRCSPRSGDLSVYWYQQSLDQGLQFLIQYYNGEERAKGNILERFSAQQFPDLHSELNLSSLELGDSALYFCASSDKAHDLAGDYNEQFFGPGTRLTVL.

This clonotype was seen more than once but under ten times. This chain joins TRBV4-1 and TRBJ2-1, with 7 positions matching TRBD2. The DNA end is a closer match to TRBJ2-7, so the J assignment may be wrong. The CDR3 runs 15 residues. The germline CDR1 and CDR2 sequences are MGHRA and YSYEKL. As DNA, the CDR3 is TGCGCCAGCAGCCAAATGTTTCGGGACTACAATGAGCAGTACTTC. It is translated as CASSQMFRDYNEQYF.

The rearrangement uses TRBV6-2 or TRBV6-3 and TRBJ2-5; 10 bases are shared with TRBD2. The V gene's germline CDR1 is MNHEY and CDR2 SVGEGT. There are 15 residues in the CDR3. V was clipped by 6 bases and J by 2 bases; unmatched bases: 6. The CDR3 loop reads CASSELAGPQETQYF. The CDR3 DNA sequence: TGTGCCAGCAGCGAACTAGCGGGACCACAAGAGACCCAGTACTTC.

There are a few counts of this clonotype. The chain carries TRBV25-1 and TRBJ2-1; D not certain. V lost 3 bases and J lost 7, with 13 bases in between. Germline CDR1 is MGHDK and CDR2 is SYGVNS. The CDR3 runs to 14 residues. CDR3 sequence: CASSEVTARNEQFF. As DNA, the CDR3 is TGTGCCAGCAGTGAGGTTACAGCAAGGAATGAGCAGTTCTTC.